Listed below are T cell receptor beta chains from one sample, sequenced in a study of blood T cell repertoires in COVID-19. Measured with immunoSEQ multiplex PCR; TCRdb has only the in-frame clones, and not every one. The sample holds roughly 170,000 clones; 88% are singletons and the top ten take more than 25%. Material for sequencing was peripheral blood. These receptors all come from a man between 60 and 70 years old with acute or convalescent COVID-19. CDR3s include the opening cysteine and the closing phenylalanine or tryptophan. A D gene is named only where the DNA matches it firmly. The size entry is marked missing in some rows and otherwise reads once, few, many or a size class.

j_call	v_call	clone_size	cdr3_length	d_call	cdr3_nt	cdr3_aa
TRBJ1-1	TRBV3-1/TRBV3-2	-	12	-	TGTGCCAGCAGCCAATCAGGGCCCCCCGTTTTCTTT	CASSQSGPPVFF
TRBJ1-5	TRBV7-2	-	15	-	TGTGCCAGCAGCCCCCTGGCAGGGGCTAATCAGCCCCAGCATTTT	CASSPLAGANQPQHF
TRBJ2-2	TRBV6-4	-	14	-	TGTGCCAGCAGTGGCGAACTGAACACCGGGGAGCTGTTTTTT	CASSGELNTGELFF
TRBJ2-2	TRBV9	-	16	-	TGTGCCAGCAGCGTAGGGGACACGGTCCACGCCGGGGAGCTGTTTTTT	CASSVGDTVHAGELFF
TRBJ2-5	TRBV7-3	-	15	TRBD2	TGTGCCAGCAGCCCAACGGGAACGGGGGGAGAGACCCAGTACTTC	CASSPTGTGGETQYF
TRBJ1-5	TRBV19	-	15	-	TGTGCCAGTAGTATTTTTTCAGGGGGCAATCAGCCCCAGCATTTT	CASSIFSGGNQPQHF
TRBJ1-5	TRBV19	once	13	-	TGTGCCAGTAGTATTGGCAACAATCAGCCCCAGCATTTT	CASSIGNNQPQHF
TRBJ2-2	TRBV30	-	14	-	TGTGCCTGGGCAAATCAGGTCAACACCGGGGAGCTGTTTTTT	CAWANQVNTGELFF
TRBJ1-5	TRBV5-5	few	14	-	TGTGCCAGCAGCTTGGTAGGAGGGGATCAGCCCCAGCATTTT	CASSLVGGDQPQHF
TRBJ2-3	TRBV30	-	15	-	TGTGCCTGGAGTGTGGGCAGCCTAAGCACAGATACGCAGTATTTT	CAWSVGSLSTDTQYF
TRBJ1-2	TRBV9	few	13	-	TGTGCGTCAGGCGGGGAGGGAATCTATGGCTACACCTTC	CASGGEGIYGYTF
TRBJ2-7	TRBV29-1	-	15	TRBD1	TGCAGCACCTCCGGGACAGGCTCCCATACCTACGAGCAGTACTTC	CSTSGTGSHTYEQYF
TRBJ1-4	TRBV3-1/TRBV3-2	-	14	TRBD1	TGTGCCAGCAGCTTCCGGGACAGTAATGAAAAACTGTTTTTT	CASSFRDSNEKLFF
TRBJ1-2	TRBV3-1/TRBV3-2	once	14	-	TGTGCCAGCACCACCTACGGGACACCCTATGGCTACACCTTC	CASTTYGTPYGYTF
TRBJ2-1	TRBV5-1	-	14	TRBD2	TGCGCCAGCAGCCCTAGACTAGCGGGAGAGGAGCAGTTCTTC	CASSPRLAGEEQFF
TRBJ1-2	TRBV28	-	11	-	TGTGCCAGCAGGGCGGGCTATGGCTACACCTTC	CASRAGYGYTF
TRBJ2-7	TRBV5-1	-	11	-	TGCGCCAGCAGCTCACAGAACCACCAGTACTTC	CASSSQNHQYF
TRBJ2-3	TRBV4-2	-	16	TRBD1	TGTGCCAGCAGCCAAGTTCTCGGACAGGGCACAGATACGCAGTATTTT	CASSQVLGQGTDTQYF
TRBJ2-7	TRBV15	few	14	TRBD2	TGTGCCACCAGCCGGGGAGGGTTAGGGTACGAGCAGTACTTC	CATSRGGLGYEQYF
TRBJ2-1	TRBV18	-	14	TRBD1	TGTGCCAGCTCATCGGACAGGACCCCTGCCGAGCAGTTCTTC	CASSSDRTPAEQFF
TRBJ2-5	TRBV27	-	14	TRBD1	TGTGCCAGCAGTCCCCTGACAGGGCGAGAGACCCAGTACTTC	CASSPLTGRETQYF
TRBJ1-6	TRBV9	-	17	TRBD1	TGTGCCAGCAGCGCAGCCAGGGACAGGGTCGGAAATTCACCCCTCCACTTT	CASSAARDRVGNSPLHF
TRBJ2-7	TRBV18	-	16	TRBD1	TGTGCCAGCTCATTATCCCGGGACAGGGGGTTTCACGAGCAGTACTTC	CASSLSRDRGFHEQYF
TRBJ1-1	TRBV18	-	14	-	TGTGCCAGCTCCCTAGGTATTTTGAACACTGAAGCTTTCTTT	CASSLGILNTEAFF